This entry describes one T cell receptor beta chain. The data were obtained in a study of blood T cell repertoires in COVID-19. Authors' processing steps: The authors estimated nucleated cell counts from reference gene primer amplification. Profiling relied on immunoSEQ multiplex PCR, and the TCRdb table lists in-frame clones only, not all of them. That table is the source of V, J and clone size, and D and trimming were worked out from the DNA. The table lists approximately 260,000 clones, approximately 79% of them singletons. This CDR3 is 15 amino acids long. The germline CDR1 and CDR2 sequences are SNHLY and FYNNEI. V was trimmed by 1 base and J by 8 bases, leaving 12 bases between them.

The source of this sequence is a woman between 40 and 50 years old with active or convalescent COVID-19. Sequenced sample: peripheral blood. The chain is built from TRBV2 and TRBJ1-6, with D unclear. In DNA, the CDR3 is TGTGCCAGCAGTGAAGGCATTACTGGGCATTCACCCCTCCACTTT. Encoded protein: CASSEGITGHSPLHF.